The source of this T cell receptor beta chain is a study of technical replicates of blood from a handful of donors. Clones were sequenced by immunoSEQ multiplex PCR, and TCRdb holds only the in-frame ones, with some missing. Of about 66,000 clones in the sample, roughly 90% were seen once. Germline values: CDR1 SGHNT, CDR2 YYREEE (reference sequence). The CDR3 contains 14 residues. Germline trimming cut 4 bases from V and 1 base from J; bases unmatched to any gene: 4. Sequencing input: PBMCs. The J gene is TRBJ1-1, the V gene TRBV5-4, with 7 positions matching TRBD1. The TCR comes from a human donor in good health. Some clones in this sample may be carry-over from other donors' samples. CDR3 bases: TGTGCCAGCAGCCTCGGGACAGAGAACACTGAAGCTTTCTTT. It translates to CASSLGTENTEAFF.